This T cell receptor beta chain emerged from a study of blood T cell repertoires in COVID-19. Study context: There were acute and convalescent COVID-19 samples, and they came from the United States, Italy and Spain.

Some clones are missing from TCRdb's copy, which holds only in-frame ones; the method was immunoSEQ multiplex PCR. The profile shows 60,000 to 80,000 clones, roughly 80% of them singletons. Germline CDR1 and CDR2: MNHEY and SMNVEV (reference sequence). There are 14 residues in the CDR3. V gave up 3 bases and J gave up 0 bases, with 7 bases separating them. The sequenced sample was PBMCs or T cells enriched from blood (not recorded which). This receptor was taken from a middle-aged woman with acute COVID-19. V gene TRBV27 combines with J gene TRBJ2-3; D call uncertain. The CDR3 here is CASSFQTSTDTQYF. DNA for the CDR3: TGTGCCAGCAGTTTTCAGACTAGCACAGATACGCAGTATTTT.